One TCR beta chain is described in this entry. Its matching antigen is unknown. Time point in this sample: peripheral blood 6 weeks after treatment start. Trimming at V came to 6 bases and at J to 4 bases, leaving 6 bases not matched to a gene. This CDR3 contains 14 residues. Looked up from germline, CDR1 is SGHNT and CDR2 is YENEEA. Repertoires were generated with immunoSEQ multiplex PCR, while TCRdb's copy carries only in-frame clones and drops some. The sample records about 120,000 clones, roughly 91% being singletons. This entry belongs to a study of PD-L1 blockade in urothelial cancer. Overall study context: Bladder-origin urothelial cancer in males covered twenty-five of 29 patients. Counts from blood samples showed a median of about 150,000 T cells. Study results and caveats: Expansion of tumor-associated blood clones at 3 weeks was greater in durable-benefit patients.

Material: PBMCs, obtained around atezolizumab (anti-PD-L1) treatment. The sequence derives from a man in his 60s with urothelial cancer. The V call is TRBV11-3, the J call TRBJ2-1, with TRBD1 identical over 7 bases. The CDR3 loop is CASSPTGPYNEQFF. In DNA, the CDR3 is TGTGCCAGCAGTCCGACAGGGCCATACAATGAGCAGTTCTTC.